This entry is about one TCR beta chain. What was amplified from RNA transcripts were TCR beta CDR3 regions. TCR CDR3 regions were first amplified by RT-PCR with HTBI primers. In TCRdb, the multiplex PCR reads were re-called with MiXCR into one record per CDR3 protein. The sample lists about 580,000 distinct CDR3 sequences, around 46% occurring once. This specimen belongs to a study of T cells in Graves' hyperthyroidism and ophthalmopathy. Losses at the gene ends were 4 bases for V and 7 bases for J; bases not matched to a gene: 10. CDR1 SGHTA and CDR2 FQGTGA come from the germline V gene. The length of the CDR3 is 15 residues. In making diagnoses, clinical symptoms, serum thyroxine and TRAb, thyroid ultrasound and orbital computed tomography were all used.

This sequence originates from a woman in her late teens or twenties with Graves' hyperthyroidism. Sequenced: peripheral blood or thyroid tissue (not recorded which). The chain couples TRBV7-3 to TRBJ2-7, with 10 positions matching TRBD1. CDR3 residues: CASSYNGGTGEEQYF. The CDR3 coding sequence is TGTGCCAGCAGCTATAACGGCGGGACAGGGGAAGAGCAGTACTTC.